Presented here are 12 T cell receptor beta chains from one specimen sequenced in a study of chemoradiotherapy in HPV16-positive cancers. TCRdb's table, derived via immunoSEQ multiplex PCR, lists solely in-frame clones and lacks some. Found here are about 550 clones, 85% of them singletons; the top ten hold 8% to 10%. The material sequenced was tumor tissue, taken from a patient who underwent chemoradiotherapy. Every receptor here comes from a human donor with HPV-associated anogenital cancer.

This clone was recorded only once. V is TRBV19 and J is TRBJ2-1, with TRBD2 identical over 14 bases. The CDR3 is 18 residues long. Trimming removed 5 bases from V and 7 bases from J; junction bases left unmatched: 13. CDR1 is LNHDA, CDR2 SQIVND, per germline (reference sequence). The CDR3 reads CASSRRLAGGIRSNEQFF. The DNA for the CDR3 is TGTGCCAGTAGTCGCCGACTAGCGGGGGGGATTCGATCAAATGAGCAGTTCTTC.

This clone was picked up one time. The chain uses TRBV27 and TRBJ2-1; D possibly corresponds to TRBD2 (6 bases). With 5 bases removed from V and 7 bases from J, the gap between germline ends came to 15 bases. The CDR3 totals 14 residues. Germline-derived CDR1 and CDR2 are MNHEY and SMNVEV (reference sequence). CDR3 sequence: CASSPSRLVNEQFF. Here the CDR3 DNA reads TGTGCCAGCAGTCCCAGCCGACTAGTAAATGAGCAGTTCTTC.

V and J are TRBV10-2 and TRBJ1-1; D is uncertain. The germline gives CDR1 WSHSY, CDR2 SAAADI. V lost 6 bases and J lost 1, with 6 bases in between. CDR3 length equals 12 residues. CDR3 coding DNA: TGCGCCAGCAGAGAGGGGAACACTGAAGCTTTCTTT. This codes for CASREGNTEAFF.

The genes are TRBV6-4 and TRBJ2-4; D could derive from TRBD1 or TRBD2 (5 bases each). The CDR3 length is 14 residues. Germline V gives CDR1 MRHNA, CDR2 SNTAGT. Between the trimmed V and J ends, which lost 8 bases and 5 bases, there was a span of 16 bases. The CDR3 DNA sequence: TGTGCCAGCGCCTTGGGGCAGGGACAAAACATTCAGTACTTC. Protein sequence: CASALGQGQNIQYF.

This chain's CDR3 is CASSLSSGLYDTQYF. CDR3 in DNA: TGTGCCAGCAGCTTAAGTAGTGGTCTATATGATACGCAGTATTTT. The chain recombines TRBV7-9 with TRBJ2-3; D is undetermined. V was shortened by 2 bases and J by 6 bases, with 15 bases between the two germline ends. Germline lookup yields CDR1 SEHNR and CDR2 FQNEAQ (reference sequence). The CDR3 has 15 residues.

This chain uses TRBV7-9 with TRBJ2-7; 9 bases map to TRBD1. The V gene's germline CDR1 is SEHNR and CDR2 FQNEAQ (reference sequence). There are 16 residues in the CDR3. The ends lost 3 bases at V and 0 bases at J; junction bases unmatched: 6. The CDR3 DNA reads as TGTGCCAGCAGCTTCCCCGCGACAGGGGGCTCCTACGAGCAGTACTTC. Amino acids: CASSFPATGGSYEQYF.

J is TRBJ1-5 and V is TRBV19, with a tentative D call TRBD1 (6 bases). The CDR3 loop spans 16 amino acids. The germline V gene encodes CDR1 LNHDA and CDR2 SQIVND (reference sequence). V was trimmed by 5 bases and J by 1 base, leaving 15 bases between them. CDR3 bases: TGTGCCAGTAGTGGGTTTGGGACAACAAGCAATCAGCCCCAGCATTTT. It is translated as CASSGFGTTSNQPQHF.

The chain employs TRBV7-6 and TRBJ2-7; D possibly corresponds to TRBD1 (6 bases). The germline CDR1 and CDR2 sequences are SGHVS and FNYEAQ. Trimming shortened V by 3 bases and J by 0 bases, and 9 bases separated the two germline ends. The length of the CDR3 is 14 residues. CDR3 loop: CASSFDRSSYEQYF. For the CDR3, the DNA is TGTGCCAGCAGCTTTGACAGGAGCTCCTACGAGCAGTACTTC.

V gene TRBV19 combines with J gene TRBJ1-3; TRBD1 might be the D (5 bases). This CDR3 region has 16 residues. V lost 6 bases and J 0 bases, leaving 15 bases between the germline ends. Germline CDR1 is LNHDA and CDR2 is SQIVND (reference sequence). The CDR3 reads CASRKQEDLSGNTIYF. DNA for the CDR3: TGTGCCAGTAGGAAACAGGAGGACCTCTCTGGAAACACCATATATTTT.

The chain combines TRBV15 with TRBJ1-4, with a possible D match to TRBD1 (5 bases). The CDR3 extends over 15 amino acids. The V end was cut by 3 bases, the J end by 0 bases, with 8 bases between. Germline CDR1 reads LNHNV; CDR2 reads YYDKDF (reference sequence). The CDR3 DNA reads TGTGCCACCAGCAGTTTAGGGGCAACTAATGAAAAACTGTTTTTT. Encoded protein: CATSSLGATNEKLFF.

The chain carries TRBV15 and TRBJ2-6, with D unclear. The CDR3 is 16 residues long. The V end lost 0 bases, the J end lost 2 bases, and 8 bases lay between the germline ends. CDR1 and CDR2 (germline): LNHNV, YYDKDF (reference sequence). CDR3: CATSRDPGAGANVLTF. The CDR3 DNA follows: TGTGCCACCAGCAGAGATCCGGGTGCTGGGGCCAACGTCCTGACTTTC.

In DNA form, the CDR3 reads TGTGCCAGCAGCTTGCAGGGGACAGACACCGGGGAGCTGTTTTTT. Its translation is CASSLQGTDTGELFF. J is TRBJ2-2 and V is TRBV11-3; the match to TRBD1 covers 7 bases. The V segment lost 3 bases and the J segment 3 bases; nucleotides outside the gene matches: 4. Per the germline V gene, CDR1 is SGHNT and CDR2 is YENEEA. CDR3 length: 15 residues.